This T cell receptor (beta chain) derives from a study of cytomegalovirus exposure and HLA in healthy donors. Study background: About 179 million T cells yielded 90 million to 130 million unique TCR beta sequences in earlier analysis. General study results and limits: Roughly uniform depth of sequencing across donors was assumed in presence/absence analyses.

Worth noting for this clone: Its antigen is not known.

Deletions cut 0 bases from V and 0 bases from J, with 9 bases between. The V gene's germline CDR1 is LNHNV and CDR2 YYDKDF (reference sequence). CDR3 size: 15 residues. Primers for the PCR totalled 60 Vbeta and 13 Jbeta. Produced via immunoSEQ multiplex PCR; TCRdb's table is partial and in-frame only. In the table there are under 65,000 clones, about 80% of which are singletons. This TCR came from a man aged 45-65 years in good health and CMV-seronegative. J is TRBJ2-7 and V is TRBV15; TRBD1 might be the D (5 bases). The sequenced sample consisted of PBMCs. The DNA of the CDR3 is TGTGCCACCAGCAGAGAAGGGGCAGGCTCCTACGAGCAGTACTTC. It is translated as CATSREGAGSYEQYF.